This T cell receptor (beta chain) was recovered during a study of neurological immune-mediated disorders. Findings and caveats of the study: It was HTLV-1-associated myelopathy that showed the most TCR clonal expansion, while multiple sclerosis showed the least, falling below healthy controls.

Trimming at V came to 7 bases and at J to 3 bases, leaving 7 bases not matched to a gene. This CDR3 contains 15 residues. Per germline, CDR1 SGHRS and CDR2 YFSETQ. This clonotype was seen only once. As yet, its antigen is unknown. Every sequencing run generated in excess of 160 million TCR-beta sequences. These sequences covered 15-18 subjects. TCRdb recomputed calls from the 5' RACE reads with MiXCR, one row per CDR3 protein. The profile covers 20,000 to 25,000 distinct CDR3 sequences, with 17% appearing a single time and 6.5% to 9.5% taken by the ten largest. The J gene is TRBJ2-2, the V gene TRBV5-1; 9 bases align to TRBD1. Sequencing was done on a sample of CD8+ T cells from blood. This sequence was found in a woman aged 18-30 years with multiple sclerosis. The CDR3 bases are TGCGCCAGCGGGTTCGGGGACAGGGACACCGGGGAGCTGTTTTTT. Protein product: CASGFGDRDTGELFF.